The 24 T cell receptor beta chains listed next were all sequenced from one sample in a study of cytomegalovirus exposure and HLA in healthy donors. 60 Vbeta and 13 Jbeta primers were used in PCR. Profiling relied on immunoSEQ multiplex PCR, and the TCRdb table lists in-frame clones only, not all of them. The sample gives 140,000 or so clones, 70% to 85% of which show up once; roughly 10% is in the top ten. The sample comprised PBMCs. The receptors were gathered from a woman aged 55 to 70 in good health and CMV-seropositive.

In regard to this clone: One junction end disagrees with the germline gene, perhaps due to a read error. This chain connects TRBV7-7 to TRBJ2-3, with TRBD1 matching 8 bases. Germline lookup yields CDR1 SSHAT and CDR2 FNYEAQ (reference sequence). This CDR3 is 14 amino acids long. CDR3 nucleotides: TGTGCTAGCAGCCTATCGGACAGGGCAGATACGCAGTATTTT. Its translation: CASSLSDRADTQYF.

Concerning this clone: Other DNA variants within this sample encode the same CDR3. V and J are TRBV25-1 and TRBJ1-5; 10 bases line up with TRBD1. V trimming: 3 bases; J trimming: 5 bases; junction bases outside the gene matches: 1. This CDR3 comprises 14 residues. Germline V lookup: CDR1 MGHDK, CDR2 SYGVNS. CDR3 in amino acids: CASSETGGHQPQHF. The DNA for the CDR3 is TGTGCCAGCAGTGAGACAGGGGGCCATCAGCCCCAGCATTTT.

The V and J genes are TRBV7-2 and TRBJ1-5; TRBD1 agrees at 7 bases. Germline V gene lookup returns CDR1 SGHTA and CDR2 FQGNSA. The ends lost 2 bases at V and 6 bases at J; junction bases unmatched: 7. The CDR3 has 15 amino acids. CDR3 residues: CASSLQAHRGQPQHF. CDR3 nucleotides: TGTGCCAGCAGCTTACAGGCTCACAGGGGTCAGCCCCAGCATTTT. Full variable domain (rest looked up from reference TRBV7-2 and TRBJ1-5): GAGVSQSPSNKVTEKGKDVELRCDPISGHTALYWYRQSLGQGLEFLIYFQGNSAPDKSGLPSDRFSAERTGGSVSTLTIQRTQQEDSAVYLCASSLQAHRGQPQHFGDGTRLSIL.

The table lists this clone with a count of one. One end of the junction fails to match germline, which may point to a read error. This chain uses TRBV7-3 with TRBJ2-5; 8 nucleotides align to TRBD2. The length of the CDR3 is 15 residues. CDR1 is SGHTA, CDR2 FQGTGA, per germline. The CDR3 DNA reads as TGTGCCAGCAGCTTTAGCGGGACGGGAGGAGAGATCCAGTACTTC. Translating gives CASSFSGTGGEIQYF.

This sequence joins TRBV7-3 and TRBJ2-5; 9 bases align to TRBD1. The V and J ends lost 5 bases and 3 bases, in that order; junction bases with no gene match: 10. The length of the CDR3 is 16 residues. Germline V gives CDR1 SGHTA, CDR2 FQGTGA. This CDR3 reads CASSPSADRGKETQYF. The CDR3 DNA follows: TGTGCCAGCAGCCCTTCAGCGGACAGGGGCAAAGAGACCCAGTACTTC.

The gene calls are TRBV7-5 and TRBJ2-7; no DNA check was done on the table's D call, TRBD2. TRBV7-5 constitutes a pseudogene. CDR3 length: 15 amino acids. This CDR3 reads CARGLGTSVNYEQYF. CDR3 in DNA: TGTGCCAGAGGCCTCGGGACTAGCGTTAACTACGAGCAGTACTTC.

The chain couples TRBV6-5 to TRBJ2-1; the match to TRBD2 covers 8 bases. CDR3 length equals 14 residues. V lost 6 bases to trimming and J lost 9 bases; unmatched junction nucleotides: 10. From germline, CDR1 is MNHEY and CDR2 SVGAGI. For the CDR3, the DNA is TGTGCCAGCAGGGCCCAGCGGGAGTGGGTTGAGCAGTTCTTC. As protein: CASRAQREWVEQFF.

This rearrangement joins TRBV29-1 to TRBJ2-1; 9 nucleotides match TRBD1. Trimming at V came to 2 bases and at J to 8 bases, leaving 7 bases not matched to a gene. Per the germline V gene, CDR1 is SQVTM and CDR2 is ANQGSEA. This CDR3 has 14 amino acids. DNA for the CDR3: TGCAGCGTTGAAACCTGGGACAGGGTGGATGAGCAGTTCTTC. Translating gives CSVETWDRVDEQFF.

The chain employs TRBV28 and TRBJ2-2; TRBD2 matches at 7 bases. Germline loops: CDR1 MDHEN, CDR2 SYDVKM. Unmatched junction bases numbered 9, after V lost 7 bases and J lost 1 base. This CDR3 comprises 16 residues. CDR3 in DNA: TGTGCCAGCATCGGTAGGCTAGCGGAGAACACCGGGGAGCTGTTTTTT. It codes for CASIGRLAENTGELFF.

V usage is TRBV5-1 and J usage is TRBJ2-7, with 10 bases that match TRBD2. The CDR3 contains 14 residues. CDR1 and CDR2 from the germline V gene are SGHRS and YFSETQ. With V trimmed by 2 bases and J by 5 bases, 4 bases remained unmatched. Here the CDR3 reads CASSLLLAGDEQYF. In nucleotides, the CDR3 is TGCGCCAGCAGCTTACTCCTAGCGGGAGACGAGCAGTACTTC.

The V gene is TRBV15, the J gene TRBJ2-7, with 8 bases identical to TRBD1. V lost 5 bases, J lost 3 bases, and 12 bases stayed unmatched. CDR1 and CDR2 (germline): LNHNV, YYDKDF (reference sequence). The CDR3 totals 16 residues. CDR3 DNA: TGTGCCACCAGCCGCACGGGGACAGGCTACGACTACGAGCAGTACTTC. Encoded protein: CATSRTGTGYDYEQYF.

A single count supports this clone. The chain is built from TRBV7-9 and TRBJ1-1; no clear D gene. The CDR3 totals 14 residues. V gave up 3 bases and J gave up 1 base, with 9 bases separating them. Germline CDR1 and CDR2: SEHNR and FQNEAQ (reference sequence). DNA for the CDR3: TGTGCCAGCAGCTTGGTAACCGGGAACACTGAAGCTTTCTTT. Amino acids: CASSLVTGNTEAFF.

The rearrangement joins TRBV23-1 to TRBJ1-5, with a possible D match to TRBD1 (6 bases). TRBV23-1 is sorted into the ORF group, with uncertain function. This CDR3 region has 19 residues. With 3 bases removed from V and 2 bases from J, the gap between germline ends came to 23 bases. CDR3 nucleotides: TGCGCCAGCAGTCACCCAATACAGGGCATAGGGCCATGCAATCAGCCCCAGCATTTT. Translation gives CASSHPIQGIGPCNQPQHF.

The chain is built from TRBV5-6 and TRBJ2-5; 10 bases are shared with TRBD2. Near its end, the DNA agrees better with TRBJ2-7, so the J call may be wrong. The CDR3 extends over 15 amino acids. Per germline, CDR1 SGHDT and CDR2 YYEEEE. CDR3 loop: CASSLGLAGVGEQYF. CDR3 coding DNA: TGTGCCAGCAGCTTGGGTCTAGCGGGAGTTGGCGAGCAGTACTTC.

The V gene is TRBV6-5, the J gene TRBJ2-5, with D possibly matching TRBD2 (6 bases). The tail of the sequence fits TRBJ2-7 better, so the J call may be wrong. Germline V gives CDR1 MNHEY, CDR2 SVGAGI. The CDR3 totals 14 residues. CDR3: CASFRAGSPYEQYF. Written as DNA, the CDR3 is TGTGCCAGCTTCAGGGCGGGATCCCCCTACGAGCAGTACTTC.

This rearrangement joins TRBV5-1 to TRBJ1-3; D remains ambiguous. Between the trimmed V and J ends, which lost 0 bases and 2 bases, there was a span of 6 bases. CDR1 is SGHRS, CDR2 YFSETQ, per germline. CDR3 length equals 14 residues. Written as DNA, the CDR3 is TGCGCCAGCAGCTTGGAACAGACTGGAAACACCATATATTTT. Translating gives CASSLEQTGNTIYF.

The V call is TRBV18, the J call TRBJ2-2, with 7 bases matching TRBD2. The V and J ends lost 3 bases and 5 bases, in that order; junction bases with no gene match: 9. The germline CDR1 and CDR2 sequences are KGHSH and LQKENI. The CDR3 extends over 16 amino acids. The CDR3 DNA reads TGTGCCAGCTCACCCTTGGCGGGAGAGGGTACCGGGGAGCTGTTTTTT. Translated, it gives CASSPLAGEGTGELFF.

The J gene is TRBJ1-1, the V gene TRBV6-1, with unresolved D. CDR3 length: 15 amino acids. The V and J ends lost 2 bases and 1 base respectively, with 11 bases between them. Germline values: CDR1 MNHNS, CDR2 SASEGT. The CDR3 region is CASSESGRPNTEAFF. The CDR3 nucleotides are TGTGCCAGCAGTGAATCGGGTAGACCGAACACTGAAGCTTTCTTT.

The chain links TRBV5-1 to TRBJ1-1; 8 bases are shared with TRBD1. Germline V gene data show CDR1 as SGHRS and CDR2 as YFSETQ. V lost 3 bases and J lost 5; bases outside the gene matches: 6. The CDR3 is 14 amino acids. CDR3 in amino acids: CASSSGQGETEAFF. The CDR3 region has the DNA TGCGCCAGCAGCTCAGGACAGGGAGAAACTGAAGCTTTCTTT.

This rearrangement joins TRBV7-2 to TRBJ1-2; 9 bases are shared with TRBD1. V dropped 1 base and J dropped 7; count of bases not matched to a gene: 4. The CDR3 has 14 amino acids. The V gene's germline CDR1 is SGHTA and CDR2 FQGNSA. CDR3 in amino acids: CASSLDPTGGGYTF. In DNA, the CDR3 is TGTGCCAGCAGCTTAGACCCGACAGGGGGTGGCTACACCTTC. Full variable domain (outside the CDR3, taken from reference TRBV7-2 and TRBJ1-2): GAGVSQSPSNKVTEKGKDVELRCDPISGHTALYWYRQSLGQGLEFLIYFQGNSAPDKSGLPSDRFSAERTGGSVSTLTIQRTQQEDSAVYLCASSLDPTGGGYTFGSGTRLTVV.

Only one count was recorded for this clone. This chain connects TRBV27 to TRBJ2-7; D is unresolved. The CDR3 consists of 14 residues. V was cut by 6 bases and J by 3 bases, with 15 bases left in between. Germline CDR1 is MNHEY and CDR2 is SMNVEV (reference sequence). CDR3 coding DNA: TGTGCCAGCAGAACGCGCGGAACCCTCTACGAGCAGTACTTC. Its translation: CASRTRGTLYEQYF.

The chain has TRBV5-4 and TRBJ2-2; 10 bases fit TRBD1. Unmatched junction bases numbered 5, after V lost 3 bases and J lost 3 bases. The CDR3 contains 16 residues. The germline CDR1 and CDR2 sequences are SGHNT and YYREEE (reference sequence). The CDR3 region is CASSSSGTGDTGELFF. The CDR3 DNA is TGTGCCAGCAGCTCCAGCGGGACAGGGGACACCGGGGAGCTGTTTTTT.

CDR3 nucleotides: TGCGCCAGCAGCCGGGACGGGGGTAGCACAGATACGCAGTATTTT. Translated, it gives CASSRDGGSTDTQYF. The chain couples TRBV5-1 to TRBJ2-3; TRBD2 is a possible D gene (6 bases). The length of the CDR3 is 15 residues. The V gene's germline CDR1 is SGHRS and CDR2 YFSETQ. V was clipped by 4 bases and J by 0 bases, with 12 bases between them.

This clone has more than one count but fewer than ten. The chain links TRBV19 to TRBJ2-1; 8 nucleotides line up with TRBD2. Looked up from germline, CDR1 is LNHDA and CDR2 is SQIVND (reference sequence). This CDR3 has 15 amino acids. Trimming took 3 bases from V and 0 from J; bases not matched to a gene: 1. CDR3 protein: CASSMRGDSYNEQFF. The CDR3 nucleotides are TGTGCCAGTAGTATGCGGGGGGACTCCTACAATGAGCAGTTCTTC.